This is a list of T cell receptor beta chains from one sample in a study of human T cells and chemical hapten exposure. One entry per CDR3 protein results from TCRdb running MiXCR on the RACE reads. The table lists around 330,000 distinct CDR3 sequences, approximately 5.8% of them singletons. The specimen was whole blood, collected in connection with sensitization to the hapten diphenylcyclopropenone (DPC). The receptor source for this set is a woman between 18 and 30 years old with alopecia areata. Some clones in this sample may be carry-over from other donors' samples. Both conserved end residues are part of each CDR3. A D gene is named only where the DNA matches it firmly. Not every row has a clone size; where given, it reads once, few, many or a size class.

>TRBD1|TRBJ1-1|14|TRBV15|NA
TGTGCCACCAGCAAGGACAGGGCGGACACTGAAGCTTTCTTT
CATSKDRADTEAFF
>TRBD1|TRBJ2-3|15|TRBV7-9|few
TGTGCCAGCAGCCAAGATGGACAGGGATTGGATACGCAGTATTTT
CASSQDGQGLDTQYF
>NA|TRBJ2-3|14|TRBV6-5|many
TGTGCCAGCAGTTACGTTCTGTCTACAGATACGCAGTATTTT
CASSYVLSTDTQYF
>TRBD1|TRBJ2-7|19|TRBV13|NA
TGTGCCAGCAGCTCCACCCTCATAGGACAGGGGACACCTAGCTACGAGCAGTACTTC
CASSSTLIGQGTPSYEQYF
>NA|TRBJ1-6|15|TRBV2|many
TGTGCCAGCAGTGTGGAGAGCTCCTATAATTCACCCCTCCACTTT
CASSVESSYNSPLHF
>NA|TRBJ1-3|13|TRBV9|NA
TGTGCCAGCAGCTCCCACCCGGAGAACACCATATATTTT
CASSSHPENTIYF
>NA|TRBJ1-4|13|TRBV5-1|many
TGCGCCAGCAGCTTGGAAGGGGGGCAGAGACTGTTTTTT
CASSLEGGQRLFF
>NA|TRBJ1-1|15|TRBV10-3|NA
TGTGCCATCAGCCGAACCGGGACACTTGGCACTGAAGCTTTCTTT
CAISRTGTLGTEAFF
>NA|TRBJ2-7|12|TRBV20-1|many
TGCAGTGCTTATAGGGGGGGAAACGAGCAGTACTTC
CSAYRGGNEQYF
>NA|TRBJ1-1|13|TRBV4-1|many
TGCGCCAGCAGCCATGCAGGGGTCACTGAAGCTTTCTTT
CASSHAGVTEAFF
>TRBD1|TRBJ2-7|13|TRBV20-1|many
TGCAGTGCTACCGGGACAGGGACCTACGAGCAGTACTTC
CSATGTGTYEQYF
>TRBD1|TRBJ2-7|13|TRBV29-1|few
TGCAGCTGCGGGGGACAGGGGAGTTGGGAGCAGTACTTC
CSCGGQGSWEQYF
>NA|TRBJ1-3|15|TRBV14|many
TGTGCCAGCAGCCAAGATCACGTGGCTGGAAACACCATATATTTT
CASSQDHVAGNTIYF
>TRBD1|TRBJ2-7|12|TRBV27|few
TGTGCCAGTCAGACAGGGCCCTACGAGCAGTACTTC
CASQTGPYEQYF
>NA|TRBJ2-7|11|TRBV12-3/TRBV12-4|many
TGTGCCAGCAGTTTAAGGGGAGAGCAGTACTTC
CASSLRGEQYF
>NA|TRBJ1-1|14|TRBV2|many
TGTGCCAGCAGTGAAGCTAACAGGGACTCTGAAGCTTTCTTT
CASSEANRDSEAFF
>NA|TRBJ1-2|14|TRBV19|NA
TGTGCCAGTACCTCCCTGGGTGACATGGTCGGCTACACCTTC
CASTSLGDMVGYTF
>TRBD2|TRBJ2-7|13|TRBV20-1|few
TGCAGTGCTAGGGGACTAGCGAGGTACGAGCAGTACTTC
CSARGLARYEQYF
>TRBD2|TRBJ2-3|15|TRBV5-1|NA
TGCGCCAGCAGCTCGTCAACTAGCGGGTCAGATACGCAGTATTTT
CASSSSTSGSDTQYF
>NA|TRBJ1-1|13|TRBV7-9|many
TGTGCCAGCAGCTCGGCGTTATTGACTGAAGCTTTCTTT
CASSSALLTEAFF
>NA|TRBJ1-1|8|TRBV12-3/TRBV12-4|many
TGTGCCAGCAGGAGGGCTTTCTTT
CASRRAFF
>NA|TRBJ2-3|13|TRBV6-2/TRBV6-3|many
TGTGCCAGCAGTTCACAGCACACAGATACGCAGTATTTT
CASSSQHTDTQYF
>NA|TRBJ1-2|14|TRBV6-5|NA
TGTGCCAGCACCGAGACAGGAACTAACTATGGCTACACCTTC
CASTETGTNYGYTF
>NA|TRBJ1-4|17|TRBV7-2|few
TGTGCCAGCAGCTTAGGTGGCGCCGGGGCAACGGCTGAAAAACTGTTTTTT
CASSLGGAGATAEKLFF
>NA|TRBJ2-7|14|TRBV4-3|few
TGCGCCAGCAGCCAAGGACCGGTGTCCTACGAGCAGTACTTC
CASSQGPVSYEQYF
>TRBD1|TRBJ1-4|15|TRBV4-3|few
TGCGCCAGCAGCCAACGGGACAGGGGAGGGGAAAAACTGTTTTTT
CASSQRDRGGEKLFF
>NA|TRBJ2-3|12|TRBV18|many
TGTGCCAGCTCAGATAGTTCGGGTACGCAGTATTTT
CASSDSSGTQYF
>TRBD2|TRBJ2-1|14|TRBV20-1|few
TGCAGTGCTAGCTCTAGCGGCTTCTACAATGAGCAGTTCTTC
CSASSSGFYNEQFF
>TRBD1|TRBJ1-1|18|TRBV7-2|few
TGTGCCAGCAGCTTACTGGGGATGACAGGGGGCGTTTACACTGAAGCTTTCTTT
CASSLLGMTGGVYTEAFF
>NA|TRBJ1-1|14|TRBV20-1|many
TGCAGTGGCCCGAGCCGGGACCAGAACACTGAAGCTTTCTTT
CSGPSRDQNTEAFF
>NA|TRBJ2-3|16|TRBV6-5|few
TGTGCCAGCAGTTACTCATGGCCCTCATTAGGGGATACGCAGTATTTT
CASSYSWPSLGDTQYF